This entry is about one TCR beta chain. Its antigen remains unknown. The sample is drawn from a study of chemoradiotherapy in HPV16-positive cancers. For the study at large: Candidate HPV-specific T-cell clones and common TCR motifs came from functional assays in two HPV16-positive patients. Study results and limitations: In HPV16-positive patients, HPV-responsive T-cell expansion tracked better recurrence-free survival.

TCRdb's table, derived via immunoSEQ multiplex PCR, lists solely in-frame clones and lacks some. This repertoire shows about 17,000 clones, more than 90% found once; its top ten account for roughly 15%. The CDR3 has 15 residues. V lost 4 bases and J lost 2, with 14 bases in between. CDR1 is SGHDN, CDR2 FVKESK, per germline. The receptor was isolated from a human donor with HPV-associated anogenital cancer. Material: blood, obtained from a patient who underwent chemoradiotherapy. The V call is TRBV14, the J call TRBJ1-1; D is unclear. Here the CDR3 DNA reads TGTGCCAGCAGCCCCTTTACACATCATAACACTGAAGCTTTCTTT. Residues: CASSPFTHHNTEAFF.